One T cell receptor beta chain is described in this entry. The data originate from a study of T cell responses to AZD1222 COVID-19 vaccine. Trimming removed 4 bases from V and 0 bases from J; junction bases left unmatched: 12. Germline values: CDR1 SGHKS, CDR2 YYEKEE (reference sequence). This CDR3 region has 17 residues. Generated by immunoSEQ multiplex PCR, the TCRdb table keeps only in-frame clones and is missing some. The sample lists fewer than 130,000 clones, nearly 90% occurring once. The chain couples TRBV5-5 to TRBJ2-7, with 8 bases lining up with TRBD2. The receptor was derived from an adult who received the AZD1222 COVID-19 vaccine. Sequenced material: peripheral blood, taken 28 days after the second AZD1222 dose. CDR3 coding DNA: TGTGCCAGCAGCAAGGGGACGGGACTAGAAAGCTCCTACGAGCAGTACTTC. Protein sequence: CASSKGTGLESSYEQYF.